This T cell receptor (beta chain) was obtained from a study of Ad26.COV2.S vaccination and SARS-CoV-2 variants. V gave up 4 bases and J gave up 0 bases; unmatched junction bases: 6. Per germline, CDR1 SEHNR and CDR2 FQNEAQ (reference sequence). This CDR3 is 16 amino acids long. Indicated treatment: some 20 received Ad26.COV2.S at low or high dose, single or two shots; a few received placebo; per-sample allocation not given. Sampling took place 63 days after the first vaccine or placebo injection. Using immunoSEQ multiplex PCR, the repertoire was profiled, and TCRdb retains in-frame clones only, with some absent. The table shows some 450,000 clones, with about nine tenths occurring only once.

The genes are TRBV7-9 and TRBJ1-3, with 7 bases aligning to TRBD1. This specimen consisted of peripheral blood, obtained in a trial of Ad26.COV2.S vaccine versus placebo. This TCR came from a person between 18 and 65 years old who received the Ad26.COV2.S COVID-19 vaccine or a placebo. The DNA of the CDR3 is TGTGCCAGCAGCTACGGGGACAGTCTCTCTGGAAACACCATATATTTT. Its protein is CASSYGDSLSGNTIYF.